This T cell receptor (beta chain) was identified in a study of shared clonotypes between healthy human individuals. CDR1 and CDR2 (germline): SQVTM, ANQGSEA. The CDR3 consists of 10 residues. V lost 3 bases and J 8 bases, leaving 7 bases between the germline ends. The repertoire was sequenced with immunoSEQ multiplex PCR; TCRdb's copy has only in-frame clones and lacks some. The data show over 2 million clones, with 85% to 95% seen just once and 0.1% to 0.15% held by the top ten. The sequenced material came from naive CD4+ T cells sorted from blood. This sample's subset: CD45RA+ positively selected. The V and J genes are TRBV29-1 and TRBJ1-2; tentative D call: TRBD1 (5 bases). The receptor comes from a man aged 18 to 29 in good health. The CDR3 DNA is TGCAGCGTTGACAGGGAGGGCTACACCTTC. Protein product: CSVDREGYTF.